This paragraph reports one T cell receptor (beta chain). Its antigen is not identified. The entry originates in a study of PD-1 blockade in classical Hodgkin lymphoma. This CDR3 has 13 amino acids. Germline V CDR1 and CDR2: SGHVS, FNYEAQ. V was shortened by 5 bases and J by 1 base, with 6 bases between the two germline ends. The study, taken as a whole, reports: Diminished baseline TCR diversity has been reported in newly diagnosed patients relative to healthy donors.

Here immunoSEQ multiplex PCR was the method, and the copy in TCRdb shows in-frame clones only, minus some. This repertoire shows some 30,000 clones, about four fifths found once; its top ten account for roughly 15%. Time point reported: cycle 4 day 1 (C4D1), after 6 weeks of nivolumab. Each and every patient relapsed after autologous stem cell transplantation, and patients got differing brentuximab vedotin exposure. J is TRBJ2-4 and V is TRBV7-6; D unresolved. This material consisted of peripheral blood mononuclear cells (PBMCs), taken before the fourth cycle of nivolumab. This TCR derives from a human donor with classical Hodgkin lymphoma. The CDR3: CASSPVAKNIQYF. The CDR3 DNA reads TGTGCCAGCAGCCCCGTGGCCAAAAACATTCAGTACTTC.